This T cell receptor beta chain was sequenced for a study of long-term antiretroviral therapy in people with HIV. Participants who had HIV were, without exception, treated in the United States. Survey level was the resolution at which the v3.0 immunoSEQ assay ran. Using immunoSEQ multiplex PCR, the repertoire was profiled, and TCRdb retains in-frame clones only, with some absent. The sample has around 32,000 clones, around 97% seen once. The sample consisted of unsorted PBMCs, taken 7.6 years after starting antiretroviral therapy. This TCR derives from a man aged 25 to 45 with HIV.

CDR3: CASSTTGSTNEKLFF. CDR3 bases: TGTGCCAGCAGCACCACCGGGAGTACTAATGAAAAACTGTTTTTT. The genes are TRBV5-4 and TRBJ1-4; unclear D gene. Germline V gives CDR1 SGHNT, CDR2 YYREEE (reference sequence). V lost 4 bases and J lost 2, with 12 bases in between. There are 15 residues in the CDR3. Combining the CDR3 with reference TRBV5-4 and TRBJ1-4 gives the whole variable domain ETGVTQSPTHLIKTRGQQVTLRCSSQSGHNTVSWYQQALGQGPQFIFQYYREEENGRGNFPPRFSGLQFPNYSSELNVNALELDDSALYLCASSTTGSTNEKLFFGSGTQLSVL.